The T cell receptor beta chain described here comes from a study of CD8 T cells in Susac syndrome. Germline V gene sequence: CDR1 DFQATT, CDR2 SNEGSKA (reference sequence). This CDR3 is 13 amino acids long. Trimming removed 1 base at V and 5 bases at J, with 12 bases between. An input of about 0.5 to 1 ug of RNA was subjected to reverse transcription using random hexamers. TCRdb recomputed calls from the immunoSEQ multiplex PCR reads with MiXCR, one row per CDR3 protein. The sample includes around 180,000 distinct CDR3 sequences, roughly 96% of them seen just once. The rearrangement links TRBV20-1 to TRBJ2-7; possibly TRBD1 for D (5 bases). The TCR originated in a human donor with multiple sclerosis. The sequencing sample was made of CD8+ T cells from PBMCs. The CDR3 spells CSARASGIHEQYF. CDR3 DNA: TGCAGTGCTAGAGCGTCAGGGATCCACGAGCAGTACTTC.